This is a list of T cell receptor beta chains from one sample in a study of radiotherapy plus CTLA-4 blockade in lung cancer. Sequencing used immunoSEQ multiplex PCR; TCRdb keeps in-frame clones, though not all of them. The sample lists about 59,000 clones, approximately 70% occurring once. Specimen: peripheral blood, collected from a patient treated with radiotherapy plus ipilimumab. All receptors derive from a human donor with non-small cell lung cancer whose response to radiotherapy plus ipilimumab could not be evaluated. Both conserved end residues are part of each CDR3. A D gene is named only where the DNA matches it firmly. Clone size is shown for a subset of rows, as once, few, many or a class of expanded clone.

TRBJ2-5 16 TRBV25-1 NA TRBD1 TGTGCCAGCAGTGCGGATGGGACAGGGACCTACGAGACCCAGTACTTC CASSADGTGTYETQYF
TRBJ2-3 15 TRBV5-1 NA NA TGCGCCAGCAGCCCGACAGGTCCTAGCACAGATACGCAGTATTTT CASSPTGPSTDTQYF
TRBJ1-2 13 TRBV4-3 NA NA TGCGCCAGCAGCCTAGCGGTAGGGGATGGCTACACCTTC CASSLAVGDGYTF
TRBJ1-4 17 TRBV4-3 NA NA TGCGCCAGCAGCCAAGTGGACCAGGGAACGCTCAATGAAAAACTGTTTTTT CASSQVDQGTLNEKLFF
TRBJ2-6 14 TRBV19 medium-sized NA TGTGCCAGTATTTGGGGGCCTGGGGCCAACGTCCTGACTTTC CASIWGPGANVLTF
TRBJ2-2 16 TRBV7-3 NA TRBD2 TGTGCCAGCAGCCTAGGACTAGCGGGGGGCACCGGGGAGCTGTTTTTT CASSLGLAGGTGELFF
TRBJ2-7 16 TRBV29-1 NA TRBD1 TGCAGCGTGGAGGCTCCGGGACAGGGATATACCTACGAGCAGTACTTC CSVEAPGQGYTYEQYF
TRBJ1-6 14 TRBV27 NA NA TGTGCCAGCAGTTTTCCTGGGGGCCGGTCACCCCTCCACTTT CASSFPGGRSPLHF
TRBJ2-5 16 TRBV7-3 NA TRBD1 TGTGCCAGCAGCTTAAATATCGGGACAGGGTCGGAGACCCAGTACTTC CASSLNIGTGSETQYF
TRBJ2-1 14 TRBV2 NA NA TGTGCCAGCCTCCTTGAGGGTTCCGTTTCTGAGCAGTTCTTC CASLLEGSVSEQFF
TRBJ1-2 13 TRBV7-9 NA NA TGTGCCAGCAGCTTGATGGGGGCCTATGGCTACACCTTC CASSLMGAYGYTF
TRBJ2-3 15 TRBV28 few NA TGTGCCAGCAGTACAGGGACTGGGGGGACTAATACGCAGTATTTT CASSTGTGGTNTQYF
TRBJ2-3 16 TRBV19 NA TRBD1 TGTGCCAGTAGTTACTCCGGGACAGGGGGCACAGATACGCAGTATTTT CASSYSGTGGTDTQYF
TRBJ2-2 16 TRBV7-2 few TRBD1 TGTGCCAGCAGCCCAACCGGGACAGGTTATACCGGGGAGCTGTTTTTT CASSPTGTGYTGELFF
TRBJ2-3 16 TRBV7-2 NA NA TGTGCCAGCAGCTTAGAAAGTAGCGGTTCCACAGATACGCAGTATTTT CASSLESSGSTDTQYF
TRBJ2-1 13 TRBV5-1 NA NA TGCGCCAGCAACGAGGGGGTAGATAATGAGCAGTTCTTC CASNEGVDNEQFF
TRBJ1-5 16 TRBV7-2 few TRBD1 TGTGCCAGCAGCCCGACAGGGGCGGGAGGCAATCAGCCCCAGCATTTT CASSPTGAGGNQPQHF
TRBJ2-1 14 TRBV2 NA TRBD2 TGTGCCAGCCAAGCGGGAGGAACCTACAATGAGCAGTTCTTC CASQAGGTYNEQFF
TRBJ2-2 16 TRBV6-1 few TRBD2 TGTGCCAGCAGTGCACTAGCGGGAGTTGGCACCGGGGAGCTGTTTTTT CASSALAGVGTGELFF
TRBJ2-2 15 TRBV27 NA NA TGTGCCAGCAGTTTACGGGGTGGAACAGTCGGGGAGCTGTTTTTT CASSLRGGTVGELFF
TRBJ2-7 15 TRBV9 NA TRBD2 TGTGCCAGCAGCCCAGGAGCGGGGGGGATGCGCGAGCAGTACTTC CASSPGAGGMREQYF
TRBJ1-1 16 TRBV6-1 few NA TGTGCCAGCAGTGAAGACGAGCTCCCTACGAACACTGAAGCTTTCTTT CASSEDELPTNTEAFF
TRBJ2-7 15 TRBV29-1 NA NA TGCAGCGTTGAAGCACAGGGAACGGGGACCTACGAGCAGTACTTC CSVEAQGTGTYEQYF
TRBJ2-3 13 TRBV30 NA TRBD2 TGTGCCTGGAGGAGCGGGAGGATAGATACGCAGTATTTT CAWRSGRIDTQYF
TRBJ2-7 16 TRBV21-1 NA NA TGTGCCAGCAGCAAAGACGGCTGGCAGGGTTACGACGAGCAGTACTTC CASSKDGWQGYDEQYF
TRBJ1-2 15 TRBV5-5 few NA TGTGCCAGCAGCACCATCACAGGGTCTAACTATGGCTACACCTTC CASSTITGSNYGYTF
TRBJ2-7 12 TRBV2 NA NA TGTGCCAGCAAAAGGGGAAGCTACGAGCAGTACTTC CASKRGSYEQYF
TRBJ2-3 14 TRBV27 few TRBD2 TGTGCCAGCAGTTTAGGACTAGCATCAGATACGCAGTATTTT CASSLGLASDTQYF
TRBJ2-5 15 TRBV5-6 NA NA TGTGCCAGCACCCCCCGGGGTCACGTACAAGAGACCCAGTACTTC CASTPRGHVQETQYF
TRBJ1-6 14 TRBV28 NA NA TGTGCCAGCAAGTCGGGAGTTGGGAGTTCACCCCTCCACTTT CASKSGVGSSPLHF
TRBJ1-3 16 TRBV9 NA TRBD1 TGTGCCAGCAGCGTGAACAGGGGGCTAACGGGAAACACCATATATTTT CASSVNRGLTGNTIYF
TRBJ1-1 14 TRBV2 few TRBD1 TGTGCCAGCAAAACAGGGGTACCCTCCACTGAAGCTTTCTTT CASKTGVPSTEAFF
TRBJ2-3 15 TRBV7-3 NA TRBD2 TGTGCCAGCAGCGTGCTAGCGGGGGGGCCTGATACGCAGTATTTT CASSVLAGGPDTQYF
TRBJ2-1 16 TRBV5-6 NA NA TGTGCCAGCAGCCCGGGGGGGACAGGGCGGGATGATGAGCAGTTCTTC CASSPGGTGRDDEQFF
TRBJ1-6 14 TRBV4-2 once NA TGTGCCAGCAGCCAAGCGGACAATAATTCCCCCCTCCACTTT CASSQADNNSPLHF
TRBJ2-2 17 TRBV30 few TRBD2 TGTGCCTGGAGTGTAGGGGGTGGGACTAGTCGCACCGGGGAGCTGTTTTTT CAWSVGGGTSRTGELFF
TRBJ2-1 17 TRBV4-1 NA NA TGCGCCAGCAGCCCTCCCTGGACGGGAAGGGTATGGAATGAGCAGTTCTTC CASSPPWTGRVWNEQFF
TRBJ2-7 14 TRBV5-4 once NA TGTGCCAGCAGCTTGGACAGGATGGGCGGCGAGCAGTACTTC CASSLDRMGGEQYF
TRBJ2-7 13 TRBV18 NA NA TGTGCCAGCTCAGTTAGGGGTTCCTACGAGCAGTACTTC CASSVRGSYEQYF
TRBJ1-3 16 TRBV4-3 NA TRBD1 TGCGCCAGCAGCCAAGCAGCGACAGGGAACGGAAACACCATATATTTT CASSQAATGNGNTIYF
TRBJ1-1 13 TRBV5-1 NA NA TGCGCCAGCAGCTGGGCAGCGAACACTGAAGCTTTCTTT CASSWAANTEAFF
TRBJ1-1 17 TRBV11-3 few TRBD1 TGTGCCAGCAGCTCCTGGGGACAGGGCTTCATGAACACTGAAGCTTTCTTT CASSSWGQGFMNTEAFF
TRBJ2-7 17 TRBV9 NA TRBD2 TGTGCCAGCAGCGTAGCCCCGGGACTAGCGAACTCCTACGAGCAGTACTTC CASSVAPGLANSYEQYF
TRBJ2-7 13 TRBV7-2 NA NA TGTGCCAGCAGCAGACAGGCGACCTACGAGCAGTACTTC CASSRQATYEQYF
TRBJ1-1 14 TRBV6-1 NA TRBD1 TGTGCCAGCAGTCGACAGGGAATGAACACTGAAGCTTTCTTT CASSRQGMNTEAFF
TRBJ1-3 14 TRBV19 medium-sized NA TGTGCCACCCGAGGGCCCAGGAGAGGAAACACCATATATTTT CATRGPRRGNTIYF
TRBJ1-2 16 TRBV29-1 NA NA TGCAGCGTTTCGCCGGGTCCAATAATCCAAGGCTATGGCTACACCTTC CSVSPGPIIQGYGYTF
TRBJ2-7 14 TRBV6-1 NA NA TGTGCCAGCAGTCCTTTGACAGATACCTACGAGCAGTACTTC CASSPLTDTYEQYF
TRBJ1-4 13 TRBV7-9 NA NA TGCGCCAGCAGCTCCGGGGGAGGAGAAAAACTGTTTTTT CASSSGGGEKLFF
TRBJ2-1 16 TRBV5-4 NA NA TGTGCCAGCAGCCCTGGGAGCCTACCAGAAGTGGATGAGCAGTTCTTC CASSPGSLPEVDEQFF
TRBJ2-3 17 TRBV27 NA NA TGTGCCACTCGGGACTGGACCCTACTTTCTAGCACAGATACGCAGTATTTT CATRDWTLLSSTDTQYF
TRBJ1-1 11 TRBV30 NA NA TGTGCCTGGGACAGGAACACTGAAGCTTTCTTT CAWDRNTEAFF
TRBJ1-6 14 TRBV5-1 NA TRBD1 TGCGCCAGCCGGGAAGGACAGGGCGGGTCACCCCTCCACTTT CASREGQGGSPLHF
TRBJ2-1 15 TRBV9 few TRBD1 TGTGCCAGCAGCGCCGGGACAGGGCCATCCAATGAGCAGTTCTTC CASSAGTGPSNEQFF
TRBJ2-3 14 TRBV6-1 NA NA TGTGCCAGCAGTGATAGTTGGGGGGCAGATACGCAGTATTTT CASSDSWGADTQYF
TRBJ2-4 15 TRBV4-3 NA NA TGCGCCAGCAGCCTATCTCGGGGGGCCAAAAACATTCAGTACTTC CASSLSRGAKNIQYF
TRBJ1-6 17 TRBV5-1 NA TRBD1 TGCGCCAGCAGCTTTTCTATCGCGGGACAGGGAAATTCACCCCTCCACTTT CASSFSIAGQGNSPLHF